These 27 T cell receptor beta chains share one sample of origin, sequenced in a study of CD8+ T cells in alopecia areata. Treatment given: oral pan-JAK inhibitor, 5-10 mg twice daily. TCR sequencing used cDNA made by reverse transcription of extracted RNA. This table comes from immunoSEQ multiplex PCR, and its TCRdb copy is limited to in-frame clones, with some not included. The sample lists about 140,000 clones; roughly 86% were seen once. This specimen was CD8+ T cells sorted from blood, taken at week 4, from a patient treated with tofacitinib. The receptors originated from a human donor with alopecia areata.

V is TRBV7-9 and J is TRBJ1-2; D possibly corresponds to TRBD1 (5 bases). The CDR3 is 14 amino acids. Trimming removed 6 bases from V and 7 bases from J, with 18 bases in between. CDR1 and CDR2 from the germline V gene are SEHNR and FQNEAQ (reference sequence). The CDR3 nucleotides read TGTGCCAGCAGAGGGATTCGAGGGGAAGGTGGCTACACCTTC. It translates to CASRGIRGEGGYTF. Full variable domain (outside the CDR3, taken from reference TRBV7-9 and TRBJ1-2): DTGVSQNPRHKITKRGQNVTFRCDPISEHNRLYWYRQTLGQGPEFLTYFQNEAQLEKSRLLSDRFSAERPKGSFSTLEIQRTEQGDSAMYLCASRGIRGEGGYTFGSGTRLTVV.

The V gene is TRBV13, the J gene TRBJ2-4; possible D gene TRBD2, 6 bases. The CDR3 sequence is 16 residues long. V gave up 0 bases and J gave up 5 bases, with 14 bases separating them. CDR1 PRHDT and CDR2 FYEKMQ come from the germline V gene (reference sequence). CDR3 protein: CASSLGRRERENIQYF. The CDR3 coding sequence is TGTGCCAGCAGCTTAGGCAGGAGGGAGAGGGAAAACATTCAGTACTTC.

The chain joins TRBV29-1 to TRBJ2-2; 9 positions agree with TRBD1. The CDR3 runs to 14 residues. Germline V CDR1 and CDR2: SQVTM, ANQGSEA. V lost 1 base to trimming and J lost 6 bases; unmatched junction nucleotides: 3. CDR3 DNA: TGCAGCGTTGAAGGGACAGGGGCGGCCGGGGAGCTGTTTTTT. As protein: CSVEGTGAAGELFF.

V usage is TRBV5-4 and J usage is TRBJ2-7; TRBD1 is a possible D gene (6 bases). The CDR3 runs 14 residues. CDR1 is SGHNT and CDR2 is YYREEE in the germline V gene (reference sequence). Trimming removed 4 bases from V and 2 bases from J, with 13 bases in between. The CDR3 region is CASSPSTGPYEQYF. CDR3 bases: TGTGCCAGCAGCCCCTCGACAGGCCCCTACGAGCAGTACTTC. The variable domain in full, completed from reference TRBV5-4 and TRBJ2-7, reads ETGVTQSPTHLIKTRGQQVTLRCSSQSGHNTVSWYQQALGQGPQFIFQYYREEENGRGNFPPRFSGLQFPNYSSELNVNALELDDSALYLCASSPSTGPYEQYFGPGTRLTVT.

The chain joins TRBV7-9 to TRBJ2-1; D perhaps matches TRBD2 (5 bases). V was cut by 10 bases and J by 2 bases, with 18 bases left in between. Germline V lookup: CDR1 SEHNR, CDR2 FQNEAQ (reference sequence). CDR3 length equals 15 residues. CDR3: CATEGAPDPYNEQFF. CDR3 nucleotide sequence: TGTGCCACTGAGGGAGCGCCAGACCCCTACAATGAGCAGTTCTTC.

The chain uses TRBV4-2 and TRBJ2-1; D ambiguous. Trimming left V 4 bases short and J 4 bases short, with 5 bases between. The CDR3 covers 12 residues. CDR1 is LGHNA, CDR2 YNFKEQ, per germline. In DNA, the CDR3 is TGTGCCAGCAGCCTCCTATACAATGAGCAGTTCTTC. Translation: CASSLLYNEQFF.

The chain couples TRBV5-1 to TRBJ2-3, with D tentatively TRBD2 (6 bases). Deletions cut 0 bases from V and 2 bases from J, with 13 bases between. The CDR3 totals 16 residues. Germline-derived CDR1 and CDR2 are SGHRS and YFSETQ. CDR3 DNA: TGCGCCAGCAGCTTGGGGCTAGCGACGTTCACAGATACGCAGTATTTT. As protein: CASSLGLATFTDTQYF.

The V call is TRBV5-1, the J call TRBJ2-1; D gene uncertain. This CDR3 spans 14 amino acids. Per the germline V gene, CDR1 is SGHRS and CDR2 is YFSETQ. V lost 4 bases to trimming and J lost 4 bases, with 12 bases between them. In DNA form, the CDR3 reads TGCGCCAGCAGCCCCCTCGGCGAGTACAATGAGCAGTTCTTC. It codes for CASSPLGEYNEQFF. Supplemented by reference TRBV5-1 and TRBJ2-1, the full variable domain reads KAGVTQTPRYLIKTRGQQVTLSCSPISGHRSVSWYQQTPGQGLQFLFEYFSETQRNKGNFPGRFSGRQFSNSRSEMNVSTLELGDSALYLCASSPLGEYNEQFFGPGTRLTVL.

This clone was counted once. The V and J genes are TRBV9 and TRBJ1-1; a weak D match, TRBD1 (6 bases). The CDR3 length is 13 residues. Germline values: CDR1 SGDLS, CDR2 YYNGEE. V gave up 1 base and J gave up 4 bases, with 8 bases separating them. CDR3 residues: CASSVQGSTEAFF. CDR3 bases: TGTGCCAGCAGCGTACAGGGGAGCACTGAAGCTTTCTTT.

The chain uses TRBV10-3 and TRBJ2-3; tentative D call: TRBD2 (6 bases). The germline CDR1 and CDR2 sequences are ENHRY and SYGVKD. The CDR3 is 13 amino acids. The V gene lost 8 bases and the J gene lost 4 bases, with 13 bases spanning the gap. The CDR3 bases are TGTGCCATCGGAGGGCAGGGATCAGATACGCAGTATTTT. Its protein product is CAIGGQGSDTQYF.

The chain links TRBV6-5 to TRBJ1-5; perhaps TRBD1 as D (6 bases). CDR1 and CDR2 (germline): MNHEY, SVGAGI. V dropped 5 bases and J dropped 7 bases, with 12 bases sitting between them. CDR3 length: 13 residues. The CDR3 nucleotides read TGTGCCAGCAGTACAGGGTTTGGACAGCCCCAGCATTTT. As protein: CASSTGFGQPQHF.

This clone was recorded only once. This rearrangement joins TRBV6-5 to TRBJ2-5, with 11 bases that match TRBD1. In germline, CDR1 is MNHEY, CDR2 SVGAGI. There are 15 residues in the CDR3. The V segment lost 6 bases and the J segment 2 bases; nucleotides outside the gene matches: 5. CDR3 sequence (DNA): TGTGCCAGCAGCTCCGGGACAGGGGGACAAGAGACCCAGTACTTC. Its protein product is CASSSGTGGQETQYF.

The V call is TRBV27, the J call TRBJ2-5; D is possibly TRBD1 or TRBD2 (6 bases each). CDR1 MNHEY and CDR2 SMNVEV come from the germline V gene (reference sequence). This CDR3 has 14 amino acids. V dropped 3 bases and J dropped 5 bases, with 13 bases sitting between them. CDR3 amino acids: CASSLLGGEETQYF. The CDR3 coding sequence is TGTGCCAGCAGTTTGTTGGGGGGCGAGGAGACCCAGTACTTC.

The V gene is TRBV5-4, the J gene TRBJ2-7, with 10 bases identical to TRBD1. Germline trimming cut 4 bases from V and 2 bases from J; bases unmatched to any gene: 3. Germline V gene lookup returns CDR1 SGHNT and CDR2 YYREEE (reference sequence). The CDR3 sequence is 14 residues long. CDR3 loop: CASSIGQGAYEQYF. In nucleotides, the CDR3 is TGTGCCAGCAGCATCGGACAGGGGGCCTACGAGCAGTACTTC.

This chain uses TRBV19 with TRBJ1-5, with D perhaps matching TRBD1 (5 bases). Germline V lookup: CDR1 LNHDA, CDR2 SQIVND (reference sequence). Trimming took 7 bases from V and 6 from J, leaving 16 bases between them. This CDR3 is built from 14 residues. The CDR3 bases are TGTGCCAGTAACAACCAGGGTTGGTCTCAGCCCCAGCATTTT. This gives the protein CASNNQGWSQPQHF.

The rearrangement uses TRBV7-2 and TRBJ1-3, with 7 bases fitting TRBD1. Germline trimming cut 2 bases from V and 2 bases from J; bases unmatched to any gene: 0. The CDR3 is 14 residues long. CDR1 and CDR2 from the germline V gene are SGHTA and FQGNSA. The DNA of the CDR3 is TGTGCCAGCAGCTTACAGGGGGCTGGAAACACCATATATTTT. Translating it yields CASSLQGAGNTIYF.

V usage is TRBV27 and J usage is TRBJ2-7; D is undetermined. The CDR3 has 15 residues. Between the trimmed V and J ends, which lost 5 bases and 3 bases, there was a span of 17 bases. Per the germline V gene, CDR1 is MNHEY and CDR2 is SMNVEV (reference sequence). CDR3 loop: CASSPLTSLHYEQYF. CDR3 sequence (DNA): TGTGCCAGCAGTCCCTTGACAAGCCTCCACTACGAGCAGTACTTC.

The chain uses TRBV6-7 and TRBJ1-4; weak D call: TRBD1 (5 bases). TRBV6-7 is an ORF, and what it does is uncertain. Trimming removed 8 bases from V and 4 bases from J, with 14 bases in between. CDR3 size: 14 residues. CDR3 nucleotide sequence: TGTGCCAGCTCCTCCGGGACTATTAATGAAAAACTGTTTTTT. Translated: CASSSGTINEKLFF.

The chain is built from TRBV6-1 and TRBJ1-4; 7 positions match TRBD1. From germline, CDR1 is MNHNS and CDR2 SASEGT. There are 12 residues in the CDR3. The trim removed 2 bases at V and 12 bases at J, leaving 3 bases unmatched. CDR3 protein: CASSEWQGELFF. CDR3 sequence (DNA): TGTGCCAGCAGTGAATGGCAGGGGGAACTGTTTTTT.

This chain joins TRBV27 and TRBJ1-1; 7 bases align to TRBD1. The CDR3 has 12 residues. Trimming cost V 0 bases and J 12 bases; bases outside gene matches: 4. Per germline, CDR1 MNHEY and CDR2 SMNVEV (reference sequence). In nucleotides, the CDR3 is TGTGCCAGCAGTTTATCCGGGACAGAAACTTTCTTT. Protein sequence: CASSLSGTETFF.

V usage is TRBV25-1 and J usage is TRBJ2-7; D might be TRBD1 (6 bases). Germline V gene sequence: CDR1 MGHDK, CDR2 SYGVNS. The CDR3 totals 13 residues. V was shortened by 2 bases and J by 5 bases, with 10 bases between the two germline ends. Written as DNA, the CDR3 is TGTGCCAGCAGTGAACGACACAGGGACGAGCAGTACTTC. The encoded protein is CASSERHRDEQYF.

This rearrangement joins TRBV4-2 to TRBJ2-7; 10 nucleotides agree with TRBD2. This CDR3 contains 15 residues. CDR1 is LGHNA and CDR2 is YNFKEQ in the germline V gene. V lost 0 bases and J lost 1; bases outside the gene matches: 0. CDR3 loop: CASSQELAGSYEQYF. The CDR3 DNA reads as TGTGCCAGCAGCCAAGAACTAGCGGGGTCCTACGAGCAGTACTTC.

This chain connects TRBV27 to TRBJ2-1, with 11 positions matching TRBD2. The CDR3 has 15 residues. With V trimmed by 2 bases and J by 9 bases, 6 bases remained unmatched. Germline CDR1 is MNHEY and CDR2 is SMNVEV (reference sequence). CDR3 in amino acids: CASSLLAGGPIEQFF. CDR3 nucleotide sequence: TGTGCCAGCAGTTTACTAGCGGGGGGCCCGATTGAGCAGTTCTTC.

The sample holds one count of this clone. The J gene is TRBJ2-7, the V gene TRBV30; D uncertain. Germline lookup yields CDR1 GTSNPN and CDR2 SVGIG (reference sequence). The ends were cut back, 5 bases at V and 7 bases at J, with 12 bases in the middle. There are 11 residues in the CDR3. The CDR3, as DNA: TGTGCCTGGGGGCCCGGGCGGGAGCAGTACTTC. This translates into CAWGPGREQYF.

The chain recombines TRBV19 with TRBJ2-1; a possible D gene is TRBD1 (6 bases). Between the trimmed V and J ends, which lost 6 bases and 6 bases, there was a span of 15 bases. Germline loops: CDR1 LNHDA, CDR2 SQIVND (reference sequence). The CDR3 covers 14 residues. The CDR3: CASSAGAAGNEQFF. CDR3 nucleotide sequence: TGTGCCAGTAGCGCAGGGGCTGCGGGCAATGAGCAGTTCTTC.

The CDR3 DNA reads as TGTGCCAGCAGTCCATACGACCAATCTTACAATGAGCAGTTCTTC. This sequence encodes CASSPYDQSYNEQFF. The chain combines TRBV27 with TRBJ2-1; the D is unclear. The CDR3 sequence is 15 residues long. Germline V gene lookup returns CDR1 MNHEY and CDR2 SMNVEV (reference sequence). V dropped 5 bases and J dropped 4 bases, with 15 bases sitting between them.

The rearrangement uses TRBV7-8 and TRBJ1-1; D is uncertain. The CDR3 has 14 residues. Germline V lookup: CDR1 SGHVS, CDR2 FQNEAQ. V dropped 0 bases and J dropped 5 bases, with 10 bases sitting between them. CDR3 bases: TGTGCCAGCAGCTTAGCGCTAGGTGGGACTGAAGCTTTCTTT. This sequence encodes CASSLALGGTEAFF.